Listed below are T cell receptor beta chains from one sample, sequenced in a study of CD8 T cells in ankylosing spondylitis. TCRdb reprocessed the 5' RACE reads via MiXCR and lists one record per CDR3 protein. The sample holds a few hundred thousand distinct CDR3 sequences; approximately 20% are singletons and the top ten take roughly 8%. Sequenced input: blood, either unsorted or a sorted T cell fraction (not recorded which). The source is a male donor with ankylosing spondylitis or in good health (not recorded which). Each CDR3 is given with its conserved first and last residue. D genes are given only for firm matches. The size entry is marked missing in some rows and otherwise reads once, few, many or a size class.

j_call: TRBJ2-5
clone_size: many
d_call: NA
v_call: TRBV29-1
cdr3_nt: TGCAGCGTTGAAGGGCAGGGGGAGACCCAGTACTTC
cdr3_aa: CSVEGQGETQYF

j_call: TRBJ2-3
clone_size: few
d_call: TRBD2
v_call: TRBV24-1
cdr3_nt: TGTGCCACCGGGAGGGCTCGCACAGATACGCAGTATTTT
cdr3_aa: CATGRARTDTQYF

j_call: TRBJ1-2
clone_size: NA
d_call: NA
v_call: TRBV12-3/TRBV12-4
cdr3_nt: TGTGCCAGCAGTTCCTTGGACCGATTCGGCTACACCTTC
cdr3_aa: CASSSLDRFGYTF

j_call: TRBJ1-6
clone_size: NA
d_call: NA
v_call: TRBV21-1
cdr3_nt: TGTGCCAGCAGCAAAGGTCGGACTGCAATCTATAATTCACCCCTCCACTTT
cdr3_aa: CASSKGRTAIYNSPLHF

j_call: TRBJ1-2
clone_size: few
d_call: TRBD1
v_call: TRBV5-1
cdr3_nt: TGCGCCAGCAGCGAACAACAGGGGGCGGGTGGCTACACCTTC
cdr3_aa: CASSEQQGAGGYTF

j_call: TRBJ2-1
clone_size: NA
d_call: NA
v_call: TRBV7-3
cdr3_nt: TGTGCCAGCAGCTTAGGGGACGACAATGAGCAGTTCTTC
cdr3_aa: CASSLGDDNEQFF

j_call: TRBJ1-3
clone_size: NA
d_call: NA
v_call: TRBV11-2
cdr3_nt: TGTGCCAGCAGCTTAGACGGGGGGGGAGTACGTTCTGGAAACACCATATATTTT
cdr3_aa: CASSLDGGGVRSGNTIYF

j_call: TRBJ2-1
clone_size: NA
d_call: NA
v_call: TRBV12-3/TRBV12-4
cdr3_nt: TGTGCCAGCAGCCCCTACGTCGGGGCGCTCTCCTACAATGAGCAGTTCTTC
cdr3_aa: CASSPYVGALSYNEQFF

j_call: TRBJ1-2
clone_size: many
d_call: TRBD1
v_call: TRBV5-1
cdr3_nt: TGCGCCAGCAGCTTGGAGGGACAGGGTCGTGGCTACACCTTC
cdr3_aa: CASSLEGQGRGYTF

j_call: TRBJ2-2
clone_size: NA
d_call: NA
v_call: TRBV20-1
cdr3_nt: TGCAGTGCCCCCCCCCCGGGAGTTGCCGGGGAGCTGTTTTTT
cdr3_aa: CSAPPPGVAGELFF

j_call: TRBJ2-3
clone_size: NA
d_call: NA
v_call: TRBV7-3
cdr3_nt: TGTGCCAGCAGCTTATATGTCACAGATACGCAGTATTTT
cdr3_aa: CASSLYVTDTQYF

j_call: TRBJ2-5
clone_size: NA
d_call: NA
v_call: TRBV4-1
cdr3_nt: TGCGCCAGCAGCCAAGGGGTCTATAAAGAGACCCAGTACTTC
cdr3_aa: CASSQGVYKETQYF

j_call: TRBJ2-2
clone_size: NA
d_call: NA
v_call: TRBV7-9
cdr3_nt: TGTGCCAGCAGCTTGACTAGTTCGAATACCGGGGAGCTGTTTTTT
cdr3_aa: CASSLTSSNTGELFF

j_call: TRBJ2-6
clone_size: NA
d_call: NA
v_call: TRBV18
cdr3_nt: TGTGCCAGCTCACCGCCATACGGATCCTCTGGGGCCAACGTCCTGACTTTC
cdr3_aa: CASSPPYGSSGANVLTF

j_call: TRBJ2-3
clone_size: NA
d_call: NA
v_call: TRBV7-9
cdr3_nt: TGTGCCAGCAGCTTAAGTAGGGGGAACCAGTATTTT
cdr3_aa: CASSLSRGNQYF

j_call: TRBJ2-1
clone_size: many
d_call: NA
v_call: TRBV6-1
cdr3_nt: TGTGCCACGAGGACCCTCGGGAATGAGCAGTTCTTC
cdr3_aa: CATRTLGNEQFF

j_call: TRBJ2-5
clone_size: few
d_call: TRBD1
v_call: TRBV7-2
cdr3_nt: TGTGCCAGCAGCGGACAGGAATTGGGGACCCAGTACTTC
cdr3_aa: CASSGQELGTQYF

j_call: TRBJ2-5
clone_size: NA
d_call: NA
v_call: TRBV12-3/TRBV12-4
cdr3_nt: TGTGCCAGCAGTTTAGGGGGACCCCTTCAAGAGACCCAGTACTTC
cdr3_aa: CASSLGGPLQETQYF

j_call: TRBJ1-2
clone_size: NA
d_call: NA
v_call: TRBV20-1
cdr3_nt: TGCAGTGCTAGCTTCCAGGGAACTAACTATGGCTACACCTTC
cdr3_aa: CSASFQGTNYGYTF

j_call: TRBJ2-4
clone_size: few
d_call: NA
v_call: TRBV29-1
cdr3_nt: TGCAGCGCTCTTGTGGGTGCCAAAAACATTCAGTACTTC
cdr3_aa: CSALVGAKNIQYF

j_call: TRBJ2-1
clone_size: once
d_call: NA
v_call: TRBV9
cdr3_nt: TGTGCCAGCAGCGGAGGACAGGAGGGGCAGTTCTTC
cdr3_aa: CASSGGQEGQFF

j_call: TRBJ1-2
clone_size: few
d_call: NA
v_call: TRBV28
cdr3_nt: TGTGCCAGCAGTCGGGGGGCGGGAAACTATGGCTACACCTTC
cdr3_aa: CASSRGAGNYGYTF

j_call: TRBJ2-5
clone_size: NA
d_call: NA
v_call: TRBV5-6
cdr3_nt: TGTGCCAGCAGCTCCTCGACCTTGCCCGGGGAGACCCAGTACTTC
cdr3_aa: CASSSSTLPGETQYF

j_call: TRBJ2-3
clone_size: few
d_call: NA
v_call: TRBV20-1
cdr3_nt: TGCAGTGCTAGCTTTTACGCTGGGGCAGATACGCAGTATTTT
cdr3_aa: CSASFYAGADTQYF

j_call: TRBJ2-3
clone_size: few
d_call: TRBD1
v_call: TRBV3-1
cdr3_nt: TGTGCCAGCAGCCCGGGACAGTTTAGCACAGATACGCAGTATTTT
cdr3_aa: CASSPGQFSTDTQYF

j_call: TRBJ1-1
clone_size: many
d_call: NA
v_call: TRBV12-3/TRBV12-4
cdr3_nt: TGTGCCAGCAGTTTGGGGCACCAGGCGACTGAAGCTTTCTTT
cdr3_aa: CASSLGHQATEAFF

j_call: TRBJ2-3
clone_size: few
d_call: TRBD1
v_call: TRBV15
cdr3_nt: TGTGCCACCAGCACTTGGACAGGGGGCACAGATACGCAGTATTTT
cdr3_aa: CATSTWTGGTDTQYF